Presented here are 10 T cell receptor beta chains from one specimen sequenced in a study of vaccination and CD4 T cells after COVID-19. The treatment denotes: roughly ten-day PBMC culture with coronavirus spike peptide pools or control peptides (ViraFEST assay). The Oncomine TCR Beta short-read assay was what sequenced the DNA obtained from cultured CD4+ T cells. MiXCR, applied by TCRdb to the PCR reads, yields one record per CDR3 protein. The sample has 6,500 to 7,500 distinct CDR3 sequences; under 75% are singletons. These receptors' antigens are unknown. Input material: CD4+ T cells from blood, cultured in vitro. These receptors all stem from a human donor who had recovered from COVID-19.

The CDR3 protein is CASSQDRKGAKNIQYF. Written as DNA, the CDR3 is TGTGCCAGCAGCCAAGATAGGAAGGGTGCCAAAAACATTCAGTACTTC. V is TRBV4-2 and J is TRBJ2-4, with D unresolved. Germline loops: CDR1 LGHNA, CDR2 YNFKEQ. The CDR3 consists of 16 residues. The ends were cut back, 0 bases at V and 1 base at J, with 10 bases in the middle.

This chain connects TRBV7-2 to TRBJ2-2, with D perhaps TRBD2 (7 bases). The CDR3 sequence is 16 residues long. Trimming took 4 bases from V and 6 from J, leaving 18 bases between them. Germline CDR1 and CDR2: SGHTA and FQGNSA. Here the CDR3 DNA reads TGTGCCAGCAGCTCATTCCCTCGGGGGGCGGCCGGGGAGCTGTTTTTT. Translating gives CASSSFPRGAAGELFF.

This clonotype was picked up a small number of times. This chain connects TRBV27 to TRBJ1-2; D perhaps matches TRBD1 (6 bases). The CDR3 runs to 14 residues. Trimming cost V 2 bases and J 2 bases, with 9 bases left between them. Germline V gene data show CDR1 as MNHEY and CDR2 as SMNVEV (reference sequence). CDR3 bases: TGTGCCAGCAGTTTAAAGGGGGGGAACTATGGCTACACCTTC. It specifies CASSLKGGNYGYTF.

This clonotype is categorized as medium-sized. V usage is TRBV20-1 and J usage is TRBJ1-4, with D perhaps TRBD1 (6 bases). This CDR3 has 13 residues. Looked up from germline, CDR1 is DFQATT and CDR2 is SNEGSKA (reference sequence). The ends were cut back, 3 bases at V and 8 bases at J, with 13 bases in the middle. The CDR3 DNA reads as TGCAGTGCTAGTGGCAGGGGTGGGGAAAAACTGTTTTTT. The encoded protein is CSASGRGGEKLFF.

The CDR3 here is CASSVEGGGSSYNEQFF. CDR3 nucleotide sequence: TGTGCCAGCAGCGTAGAGGGGGGGGGTAGCTCCTACAATGAGCAGTTCTTC. This chain connects TRBV9 to TRBJ2-1; TRBD2 might be the D (7 bases). The CDR3 is 17 residues long. Trimming cost V 0 bases and J 0 bases, with 13 bases left between them. CDR1 is SGDLS and CDR2 is YYNGEE in the germline V gene.

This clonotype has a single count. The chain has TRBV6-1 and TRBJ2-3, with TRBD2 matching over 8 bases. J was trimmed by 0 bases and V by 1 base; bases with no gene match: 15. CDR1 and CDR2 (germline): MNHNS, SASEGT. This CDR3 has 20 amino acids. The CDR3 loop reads CASSEGNFPAGEYSTDTQYF. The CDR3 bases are TGTGCCAGCAGTGAAGGCAATTTTCCAGCGGGGGAATATAGCACAGATACGCAGTATTTT.

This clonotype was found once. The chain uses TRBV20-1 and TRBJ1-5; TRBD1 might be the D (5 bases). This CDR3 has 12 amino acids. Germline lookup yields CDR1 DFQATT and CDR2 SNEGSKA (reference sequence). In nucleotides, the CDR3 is TGCAGCGCCGTGGGGGGGAATCAGCCCCAGCATTTT. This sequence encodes CSAVGGNQPQHF.

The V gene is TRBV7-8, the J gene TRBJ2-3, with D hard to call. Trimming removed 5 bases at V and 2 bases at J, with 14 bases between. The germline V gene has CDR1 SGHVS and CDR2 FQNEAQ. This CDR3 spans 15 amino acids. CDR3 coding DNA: TGTGCCAGCAGCCTCACCGGACGGAACACAGATACGCAGTATTTT. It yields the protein CASSLTGRNTDTQYF.

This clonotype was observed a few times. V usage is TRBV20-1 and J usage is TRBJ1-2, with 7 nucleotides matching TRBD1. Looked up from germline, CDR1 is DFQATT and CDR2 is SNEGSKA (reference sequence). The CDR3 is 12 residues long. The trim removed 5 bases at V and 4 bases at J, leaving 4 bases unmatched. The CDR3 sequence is CSAVGQVYGYTF. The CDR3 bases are TGCAGTGCTGTCGGACAGGTCTATGGCTACACCTTC.

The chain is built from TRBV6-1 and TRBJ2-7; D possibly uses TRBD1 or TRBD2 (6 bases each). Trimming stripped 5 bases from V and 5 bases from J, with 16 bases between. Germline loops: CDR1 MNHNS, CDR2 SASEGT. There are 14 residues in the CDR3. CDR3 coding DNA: TGTGCCAGCAGTAGGGGGGCGGATAGGAACGAGCAGTACTTC. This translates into CASSRGADRNEQYF.